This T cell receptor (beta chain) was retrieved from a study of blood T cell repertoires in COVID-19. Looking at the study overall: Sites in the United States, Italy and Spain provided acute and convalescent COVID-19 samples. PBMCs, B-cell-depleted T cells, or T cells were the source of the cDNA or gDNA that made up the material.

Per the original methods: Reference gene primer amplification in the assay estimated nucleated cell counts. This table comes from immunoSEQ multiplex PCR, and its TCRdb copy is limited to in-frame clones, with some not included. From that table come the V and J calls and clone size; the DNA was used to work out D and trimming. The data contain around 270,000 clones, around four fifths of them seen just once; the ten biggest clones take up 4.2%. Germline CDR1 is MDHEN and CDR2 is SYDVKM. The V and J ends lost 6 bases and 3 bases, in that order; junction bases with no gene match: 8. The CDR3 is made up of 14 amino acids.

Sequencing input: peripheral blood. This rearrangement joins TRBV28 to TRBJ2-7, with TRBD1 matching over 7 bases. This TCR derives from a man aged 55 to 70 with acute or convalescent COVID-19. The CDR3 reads CASSPGGTVYEQYF. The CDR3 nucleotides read TGTGCCAGCAGCCCAGGGGGTACTGTCTACGAGCAGTACTTC.